A single sample is the source of the 2 T cell receptor beta chains below, sequenced in a study of neurological immune-mediated disorders. Via MiXCR, TCRdb re-called the 5' RACE reads, giving one row per CDR3 protein. The sample has more than 50,000 distinct CDR3 sequences; approximately 3.6% are singletons. Material: PBMCs. These receptors were obtained from a woman in her sixties with multiple sclerosis.

The table lists this clonotype with many counts. This chain connects TRBV28 to TRBJ2-4; tentatively, D is TRBD1 (6 bases). Trimming pared 5 bases from V and 7 bases from J, leaving 18 bases between. Germline CDR1 reads MDHEN; CDR2 reads SYDVKM. This CDR3 has 15 residues. CDR3 amino acids: CASSLTGSVRNIQYF. The CDR3 region has the DNA TGTGCCAGCAGTCTAACAGGGTCGGTTCGGAACATTCAGTACTTC.

In this sample, this clonotype turned up many times. Here the CDR3 reads CASSLASANSYNEQFF. The CDR3, as DNA: TGTGCCAGCAGCTTGGCTAGCGCTAACTCCTACAATGAGCAGTTCTTC. The V call is TRBV5-4, the J call TRBJ2-1, with D perhaps matching TRBD2 (6 bases). Between the trimmed V and J ends, which lost 0 bases and 0 bases, there was a span of 10 bases. The CDR3 loop spans 16 amino acids. Germline V CDR1 and CDR2: SGHNT, YYREEE (reference sequence).